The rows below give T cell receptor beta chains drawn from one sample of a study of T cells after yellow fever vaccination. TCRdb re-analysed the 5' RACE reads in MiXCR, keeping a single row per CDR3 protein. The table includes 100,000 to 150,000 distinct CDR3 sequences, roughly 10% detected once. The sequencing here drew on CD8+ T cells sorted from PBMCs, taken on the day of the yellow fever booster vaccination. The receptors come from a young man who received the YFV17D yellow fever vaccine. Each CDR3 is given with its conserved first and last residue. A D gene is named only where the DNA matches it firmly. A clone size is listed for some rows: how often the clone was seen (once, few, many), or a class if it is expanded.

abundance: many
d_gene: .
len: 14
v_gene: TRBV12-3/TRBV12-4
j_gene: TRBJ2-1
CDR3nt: TGTGCCAGCAGTTTCGGCGGAGGGTACAATGAGCAGTTCTTC
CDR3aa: CASSFGGGYNEQFF

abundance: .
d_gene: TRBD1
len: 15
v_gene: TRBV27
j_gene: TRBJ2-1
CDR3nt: TGTGCCAGCAAGGAGACAGGGGAACCGGTCAATGAGCAGTTCTTC
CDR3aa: CASKETGEPVNEQFF

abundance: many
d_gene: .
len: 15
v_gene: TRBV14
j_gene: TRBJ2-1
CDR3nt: TGTGCCAGCAGCCAATGGGGGGAGGCCTACAATGAGCAGTTCTTC
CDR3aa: CASSQWGEAYNEQFF

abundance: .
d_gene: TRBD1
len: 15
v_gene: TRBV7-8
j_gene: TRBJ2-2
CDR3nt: TGTGCCAGCAGCGGGGGGGACAGGGTTAGAGGGGAGCTGTTTTTT
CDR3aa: CASSGGDRVRGELFF

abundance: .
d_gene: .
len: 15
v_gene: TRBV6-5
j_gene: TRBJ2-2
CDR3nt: TGTGCCAGCAGCCTCGGGGCAGGGAATCCCGGGGAGCTGTTTTTT
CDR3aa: CASSLGAGNPGELFF

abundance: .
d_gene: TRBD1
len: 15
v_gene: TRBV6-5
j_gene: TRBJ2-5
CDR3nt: TGTGCCAGCAGTAGTGACAGGGGGTTCGCAGAGACCCAGTACTTC
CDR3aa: CASSSDRGFAETQYF

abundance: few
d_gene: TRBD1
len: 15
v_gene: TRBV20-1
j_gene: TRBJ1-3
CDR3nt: TGCAGTGCTAGAGATCTCACAGGGGCAGGAAACACCATATATTTT
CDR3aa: CSARDLTGAGNTIYF

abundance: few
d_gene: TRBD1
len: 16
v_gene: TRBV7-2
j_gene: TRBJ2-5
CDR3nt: TGTGCCAGCAGCTTAGAGCCACAGGGGTTCGGGGAGACCCAGTACTTC
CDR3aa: CASSLEPQGFGETQYF

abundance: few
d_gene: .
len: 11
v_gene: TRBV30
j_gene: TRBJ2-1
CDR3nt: TGTGCCTTGGGCCCCCGGACCCCACAGTTCTTC
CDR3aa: CALGPRTPQFF

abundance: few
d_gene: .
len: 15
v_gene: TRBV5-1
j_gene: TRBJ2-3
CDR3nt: TGCGCCAGCAGCTTGGCCATCGACGAAACAGATACGCAGTATTTT
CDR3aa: CASSLAIDETDTQYF

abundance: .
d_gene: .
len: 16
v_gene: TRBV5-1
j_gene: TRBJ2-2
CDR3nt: TGCGCCAGCAGTCCTGGGGGGACGGGCCACACCGGGGAGCTGTTTTTT
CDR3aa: CASSPGGTGHTGELFF